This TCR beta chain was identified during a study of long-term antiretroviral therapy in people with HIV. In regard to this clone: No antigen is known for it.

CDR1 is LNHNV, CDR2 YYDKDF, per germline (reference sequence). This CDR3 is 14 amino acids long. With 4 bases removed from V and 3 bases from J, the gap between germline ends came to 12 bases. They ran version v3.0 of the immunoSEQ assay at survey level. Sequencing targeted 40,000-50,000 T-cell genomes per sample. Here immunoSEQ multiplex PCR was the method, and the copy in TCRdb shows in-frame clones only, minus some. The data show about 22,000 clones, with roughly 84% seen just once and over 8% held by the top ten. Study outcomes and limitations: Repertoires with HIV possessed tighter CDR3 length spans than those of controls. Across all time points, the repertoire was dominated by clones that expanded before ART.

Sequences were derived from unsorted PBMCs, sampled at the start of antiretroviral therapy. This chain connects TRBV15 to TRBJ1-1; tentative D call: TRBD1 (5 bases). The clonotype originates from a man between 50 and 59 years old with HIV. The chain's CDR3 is CATSIDRFYTEAFF. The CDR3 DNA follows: TGTGCCACCAGCATCGACAGATTCTACACTGAAGCTTTCTTT.